This section outlines one TCR beta chain sequence together with its context. The data are from a study of control samples from healthy donors and cancer patients. Method: immunoSEQ multiplex PCR; TCRdb's copy keeps in-frame clones and lacks some. This repertoire shows 50,000 or so clones, 90% to 97% found once; its top ten account for approximately 1%. The sequence was obtained from a woman aged 18-35 years in good health. Source material: blood.

CDR3 region: CASRKGTGKEKLFF. The CDR3 nucleotides read TGTGCCAGCCGAAAGGGGACAGGGAAAGAAAAACTGTTTTTT. The chain employs TRBV28 and TRBJ1-4; TRBD1 matches at 9 bases. The CDR3 has 14 amino acids. Trimming at V came to 8 bases and at J to 8 bases, leaving 9 bases not matched to a gene. The germline V gene has CDR1 MDHEN and CDR2 SYDVKM.